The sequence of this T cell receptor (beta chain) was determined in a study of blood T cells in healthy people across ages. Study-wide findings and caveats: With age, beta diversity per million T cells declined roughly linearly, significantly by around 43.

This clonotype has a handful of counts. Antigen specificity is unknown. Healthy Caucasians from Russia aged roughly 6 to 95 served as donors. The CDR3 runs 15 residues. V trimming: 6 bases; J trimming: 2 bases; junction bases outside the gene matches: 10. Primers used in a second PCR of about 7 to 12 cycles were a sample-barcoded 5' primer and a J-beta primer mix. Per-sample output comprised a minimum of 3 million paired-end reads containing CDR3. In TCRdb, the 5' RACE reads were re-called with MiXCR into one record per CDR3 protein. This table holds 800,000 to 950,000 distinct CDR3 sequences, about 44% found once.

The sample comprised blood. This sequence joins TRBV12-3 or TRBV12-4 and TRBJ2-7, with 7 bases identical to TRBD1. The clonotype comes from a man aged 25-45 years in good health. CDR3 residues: CASSAGTVNPYEQYF. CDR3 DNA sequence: TGTGCCAGCAGCGCCGGGACAGTTAACCCCTACGAGCAGTACTTC.